This T cell receptor (beta chain) stems from a study of shared clonotypes between healthy human individuals. V lost 3 bases and J lost 4, with 6 bases in between. This CDR3 has 13 residues. CDR1 is MNHNY and CDR2 is SVGAGI in the germline V gene (reference sequence). Assay: immunoSEQ multiplex PCR; the TCRdb copy retains only in-frame clones and omits some. Among around 550,000 clones listed, 95% to 97% were seen once. The specimen sequenced was naive CD4+ T cells sorted from blood. The subset is: CD45RA+ positively selected. The chain combines TRBV6-6 with TRBJ2-2; D is uncertain. The sequence was collected from a woman aged 25-40 years in good health. CDR3 loop: CASSYRSTGELFF. For the CDR3, the DNA is TGTGCCAGCAGTTATCGGTCCACCGGGGAGCTGTTTTTT.